The clone carrying this TCR beta chain appeared once. Its antigen is currently unknown. TCRdb's table, derived via immunoSEQ multiplex PCR, lists solely in-frame clones and lacks some. This table holds tens of thousands of clones, about four fifths found once. The germline V gene has CDR1 LNHDA and CDR2 SQIVND (reference sequence). V lost 7 bases to trimming and J lost 6 bases, with 13 bases between them. CDR3 length: 13 residues. This sample was included in a study of STAT5B mutations in CD4+ large granular lymphocyte leukemia. Study outcomes and limitations: CD4-sorted patient repertoires seemed more clonal than healthy CD4+ repertoires. Higher CD4+ than CD8+ T-LGLL clonality might reflect small sample size. Main leukemic clonotypes were patient-specific, but approximately 25% appeared at low frequency elsewhere.

This sequence originates from a human donor in good health. V usage is TRBV19 and J usage is TRBJ2-1; D is perhaps TRBD2 (5 bases). The sequenced sample was CD4+ T cells from blood buffy coats. CDR3 DNA: TGTGCCAGTACCCTCCTGGGGAGCAATGAGCAGTTCTTC. It is translated as CASTLLGSNEQFF.